This T cell receptor (beta chain) was obtained from a study of cytomegalovirus exposure and HLA in healthy donors. PCR was performed using 60 Vbeta and 13 Jbeta primers. Method: immunoSEQ multiplex PCR; TCRdb's copy keeps in-frame clones and lacks some. The sample gives fewer than 200,000 clones, around 80% of which show up once; around 2.4% is in the top ten. The receptor was derived from a woman under 40 in good health and CMV-seronegative. The sample was PBMCs.

The CDR3 spells CASRWGGDYGYTF. DNA of the CDR3: TGTGCCAGCAGGTGGGGGGGAGACTATGGCTACACCTTC. The chain employs TRBV6-5 and TRBJ1-2; the D gene is possibly TRBD1 (5 bases). Germline lookup yields CDR1 MNHEY and CDR2 SVGAGI. The CDR3 extends over 13 amino acids. V lost 6 bases, J lost 3 bases, and 11 bases lay in between.